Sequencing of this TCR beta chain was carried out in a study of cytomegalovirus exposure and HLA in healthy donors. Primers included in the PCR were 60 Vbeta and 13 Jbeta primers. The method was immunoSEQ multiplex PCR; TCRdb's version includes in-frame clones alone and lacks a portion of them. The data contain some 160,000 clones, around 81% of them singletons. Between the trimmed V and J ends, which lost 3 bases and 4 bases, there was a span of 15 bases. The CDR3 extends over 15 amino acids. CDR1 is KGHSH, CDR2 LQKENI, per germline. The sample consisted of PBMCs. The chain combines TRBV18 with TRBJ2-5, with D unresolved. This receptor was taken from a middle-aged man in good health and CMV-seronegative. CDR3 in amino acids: CASSPPSVAGETQYF. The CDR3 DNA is TGTGCCAGCTCACCTCCTTCGGTCGCCGGAGAGACCCAGTACTTC. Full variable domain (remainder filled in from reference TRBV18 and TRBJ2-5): NAGVMQNPRHLVRRRGQEARLRCSPMKGHSHVYWYRQLPEEGLKFMVYLQKENIIDESGMPKERFSAEFPKEGPSILRIQQVVRGDSAAYFCASSPPSVAGETQYFGPGTRLLVL.